This is a list of T cell receptor beta chains from one sample in a study of blood T cell repertoires in COVID-19. Assay: immunoSEQ multiplex PCR; the TCRdb copy retains only in-frame clones and omits some. This sample carries 300,000 to 400,000 clones, about 93% of them seen once, and the ten largest clones take around 3.3%. Input material: peripheral blood. The receptors shown here come from a woman younger than 35 who had recovered from COVID-19. Both conserved end residues are part of each CDR3. D genes are given only for firm matches. Only some rows state a clone size, as once, few, many or a class for expanded clones.

TRBV6-5	TRBJ1-1	TRBD1	.	CASRRTGRAFF	TGTGCCAGCAGGAGGACAGGGAGGGCTTTCTTT
TRBV10-3	TRBJ2-1	TRBD1	once	CAISESGQGNDEQFF	TGTGCCATCAGTGAGTCGGGACAGGGGAACGATGAGCAGTTCTTC
TRBV11-3	TRBJ1-2	TRBD1	.	CASSLGGQGRSYGYTF	TGTGCCAGCAGCTTGGGCGGACAGGGGCGGAGCTATGGCTACACCTTC
TRBV12-5	TRBJ1-5	.	few	CASGVPGQPQHF	TGTGCTAGTGGGGTCCCGGGTCAGCCCCAGCATTTT
TRBV5-5	TRBJ1-4	.	once	CASSLEGFAGMGSLFF	TGTGCCAGCAGCTTGGAGGGGTTCGCGGGAATGGGGTCTCTGTTTTTT
TRBV2	TRBJ1-4	TRBD1	once	CASSQTTGEGEKLFF	TGTGCCAGCAGTCAGACGACAGGGGAGGGAGAAAAACTGTTTTTT
TRBV5-4	TRBJ2-1	TRBD2	.	CASSLPGLAAFF	TGTGCCAGCAGCTTGCCGGGACTAGCCGCGTTCTTC
TRBV7-9	TRBJ2-1	TRBD2	.	CASSKVGTSGSNEQFF	TGTGCCAGCAGCAAAGTCGGGACTAGCGGGAGCAATGAGCAGTTCTTC
TRBV9	TRBJ1-1	TRBD1	few	CASSAYRGDTEAFF	TGTGCCAGCAGCGCCTACAGGGGTGACACTGAAGCTTTCTTT
TRBV19	TRBJ2-1	.	.	CASASRGSSYNEQFF	TGTGCCAGTGCCTCCCGTGGGAGCTCCTACAATGAGCAGTTCTTC
TRBV7-2	TRBJ1-1	.	once	CASSLPRGGTEAFF	TGTGCCAGCAGCTTACCCCGGGGGGGCACTGAAGCTTTCTTT
TRBV21-1	TRBJ2-5	.	.	CASSKLAGWEETQYF	TGTGCCAGCAGCAAACTCGCAGGTTGGGAAGAGACCCAGTACTTC
TRBV13	TRBJ1-2	.	.	CASSLQGLNYGYTF	TGTGCCAGCAGCTTACAGGGGCTTAACTATGGCTACACCTTC
TRBV6-5	TRBJ1-5	.	few	CASSRLWGQGQPQHF	TGTGCCAGCAGTCGCCTGTGGGGGCAGGGGCAGCCCCAGCATTTT
TRBV11-2	TRBJ2-5	.	.	CASSLARQETQYF	TGTGCCAGCAGCTTAGCCCGCCAAGAGACCCAGTACTTC
TRBV9	TRBJ2-1	.	once	CASSPHRSSYNEQFF	TGTGCCAGCAGCCCACATCGAAGCTCCTACAATGAGCAGTTCTTC
TRBV11-3	TRBJ1-3	.	.	CASSSVRYPGNTIYF	TGTGCCAGCAGCTCGGTGAGGTACCCTGGAAACACCATATATTTT
TRBV7-9	TRBJ2-3	.	.	CASSNRGTDTQYF	TGTGCCAGCAGTAATAGGGGAACAGATACGCAGTATTTT
TRBV30	TRBJ2-1	TRBD2	.	CAWSVALFAEIAGLNNEQFF	TGTGCCTGGAGTGTAGCATTATTTGCAGAAATAGCGGGATTGAACAATGAGCAGTTCTTC
TRBV5-1	TRBJ1-1	TRBD1	.	CASSWAVQGTNTEAFF	TGCGCCAGCAGCTGGGCAGTACAGGGGACGAACACTGAAGCTTTCTTT
TRBV5-1	TRBJ2-5	.	.	CASSLGPQVETQYF	TGCGCCAGCAGCTTAGGCCCGCAGGTGGAGACCCAGTACTTC
TRBV12-5	TRBJ1-1	.	.	CASGPGTSNTEAFF	TGTGCTAGTGGCCCCGGGACATCGAACACTGAAGCTTTCTTT
TRBV30	TRBJ1-1	.	.	CAWSVQSTLGAFF	TGTGCCTGGAGTGTACAATCGACTTTAGGAGCTTTCTTT
TRBV9	TRBJ1-6	TRBD1	once	CASSGDSNSPLHF	TGTGCCAGCAGCGGGGACAGTAATTCACCCCTCCACTTT
TRBV4-3	TRBJ2-3	.	.	CASSQGLATFDTQYF	TGCGCCAGCAGCCAAGGTCTAGCCACCTTCGATACGCAGTATTTT
TRBV6-2/TRBV6-3	TRBJ2-1	.	.	CASSTLNEQFF	TGTGCCAGCAGCACTCTCAATGAGCAGTTCTTC
TRBV7-9	TRBJ1-2	TRBD1	.	CASSPHAGTGEGYTF	TGTGCCAGCAGCCCCCATGCCGGGACAGGGGAAGGCTACACCTTC
TRBV6-5	TRBJ2-2	.	.	CASSYPSVAGELFF	TGTGCCAGCAGTTACCCTAGCGTGGCCGGGGAGCTGTTTTTT
TRBV15	TRBJ1-1	.	.	CVTSRADTSAGGPTEAFF	TGTGTCACCAGCAGAGCCGACACCTCTGCGGGGGGCCCCACTGAAGCTTTCTTT
TRBV6-5	TRBJ1-4	.	few	CASSPNGNRGEKLFF	TGTGCCAGCAGTCCTAATGGTAATCGGGGAGAAAAACTGTTTTTT
TRBV27	TRBJ1-6	TRBD1	.	CASRISGTGGSPLHF	TGTGCCAGCAGGATATCAGGGACAGGGGGATCACCCCTCCACTTT
TRBV3-1/TRBV3-2	TRBJ1-2	TRBD1	.	CASSQDPTGDGGYTF	TGTGCCAGCAGCCAAGACCCGACAGGGGATGGTGGCTACACCTTC
TRBV24-1	TRBJ2-2	TRBD1	once	CATSDSSTGPGELFF	TGTGCCACCAGTGATTCCTCGACAGGGCCCGGGGAGCTGTTTTTT
TRBV11-2	TRBJ2-5	.	.	CASSLDYGRGFGETQYF	TGTGCCAGCAGCTTAGATTATGGCAGGGGCTTTGGAGAGACCCAGTACTTC
TRBV9	TRBJ2-1	TRBD2	.	CASSVGTRYNEQFF	TGTGCCAGCAGCGTCGGGACTAGATACAATGAGCAGTTCTTC
TRBV29-1	TRBJ1-1	.	.	CSVLDGGRDLNTEAFF	TGCAGCGTCCTAGACGGGGGTCGGGACTTGAACACTGAAGCTTTCTTT
TRBV12-3/TRBV12-4	TRBJ1-1	.	.	CASSFLASEAFF	TGTGCCAGCAGTTTTTTAGCGAGCGAAGCTTTCTTT